This T cell receptor beta chain comes out of a study of CD8 T cells in ankylosing spondylitis. General observations from the study: Disease-linked clones bore a CD8+ phenotype, appearing relatively rarely in peripheral blood. It appeared that ankylosing spondylitis blood was characterized by a TCR beta motif of about eight highly homologous variants. Disease-linked clones reportedly showed significant enrichment in matched ankylosing spondylitis synovial fluid.

This CDR3 has 15 amino acids. CDR1 is KGHSH and CDR2 is LQKENI in the germline V gene. V was clipped by 3 bases and J by 4 bases, with 12 bases between them. Note on this clonotype: The antigen remains undetermined.

Quantitative 5'-RACE was performed with molecular barcodes, and it yielded the TCR beta libraries. One entry per CDR3 protein results from TCRdb running MiXCR on the 5' RACE reads. The sample records roughly 180,000 distinct CDR3 sequences, under 15% being singletons. The chain recombines TRBV18 with TRBJ1-4; D gene ambiguous. The source of this sequence is a female donor with ankylosing spondylitis or in good health (not recorded which). Sequencing was done on a sample of blood, either unsorted or a sorted T cell fraction (not recorded which). The CDR3 loop is CASSPRQADNEKLFF. The CDR3 nucleotides are TGTGCCAGCTCACCCAGGCAGGCCGATAATGAAAAACTGTTTTTT.